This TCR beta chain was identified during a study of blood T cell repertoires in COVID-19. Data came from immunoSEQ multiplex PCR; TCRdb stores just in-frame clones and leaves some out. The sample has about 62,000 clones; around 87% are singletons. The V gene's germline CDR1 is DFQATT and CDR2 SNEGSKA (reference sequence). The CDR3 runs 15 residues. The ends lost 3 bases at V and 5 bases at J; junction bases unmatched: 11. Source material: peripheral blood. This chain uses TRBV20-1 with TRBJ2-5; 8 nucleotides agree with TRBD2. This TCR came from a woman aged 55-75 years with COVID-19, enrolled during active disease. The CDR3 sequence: CSASRPGGARETQYF. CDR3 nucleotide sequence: TGCAGTGCTAGTCGGCCGGGGGGGGCTCGTGAGACCCAGTACTTC.